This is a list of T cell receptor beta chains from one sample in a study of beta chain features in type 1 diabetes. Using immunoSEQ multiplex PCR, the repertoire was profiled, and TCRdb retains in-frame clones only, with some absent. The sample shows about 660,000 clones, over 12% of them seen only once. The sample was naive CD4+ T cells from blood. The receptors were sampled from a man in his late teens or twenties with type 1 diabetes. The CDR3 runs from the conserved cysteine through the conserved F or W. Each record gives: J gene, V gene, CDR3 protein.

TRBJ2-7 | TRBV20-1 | CSAADSYEQYF
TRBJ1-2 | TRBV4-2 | CASSRHPGQGRLEDGYTF
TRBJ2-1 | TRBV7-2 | CASSGDSGSYNEQFF
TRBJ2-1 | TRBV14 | CASSHSGRAAEQFF
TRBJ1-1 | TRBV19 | CASRDREVNTEAFF
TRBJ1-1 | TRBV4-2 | CASSQGPGDRMGNTEAFF
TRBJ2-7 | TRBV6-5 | CASSYSAAGDNEQYF
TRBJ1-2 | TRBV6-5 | CASSVVEGGSGYTF
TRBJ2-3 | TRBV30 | CAWSARLAEPQYF
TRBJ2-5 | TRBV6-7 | CASSYGGGETQYF
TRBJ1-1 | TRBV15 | CATSRVSPRDTEAFF
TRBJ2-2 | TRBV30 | CAWRISSGGELFF
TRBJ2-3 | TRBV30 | CAWSVSFIYF
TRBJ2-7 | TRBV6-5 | CASRKTGPSSYEQYF
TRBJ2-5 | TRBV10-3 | CAIRDRDVLAQYF
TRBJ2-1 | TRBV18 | CASSPRAGPRDEQFF
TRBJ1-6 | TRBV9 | CASSGGQNNSPLHF
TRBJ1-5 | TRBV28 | CASSLWAYSNQPQHF
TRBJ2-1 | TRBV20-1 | CSAKYNSEQFF
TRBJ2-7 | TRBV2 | CASSRDSSYEQYF
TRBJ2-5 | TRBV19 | CASTETSGSFSQETQYF
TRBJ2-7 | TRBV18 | CASSSGLAGVTEQYF
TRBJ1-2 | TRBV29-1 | CSVVYTGGKANYGYTF
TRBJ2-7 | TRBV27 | CASSNRQGAHEQYF
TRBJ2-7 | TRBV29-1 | CSVEEWPPSSEQYF
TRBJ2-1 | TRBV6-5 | CASSSQGGGDNEQFF
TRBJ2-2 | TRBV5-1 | CASSLAIQAGSIGELFF
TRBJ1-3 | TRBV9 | CASSVGTGSGNTIYF
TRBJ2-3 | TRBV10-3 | CAISKLAGPTDTQYF
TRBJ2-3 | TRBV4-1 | CASSQDWSGSADTQYF
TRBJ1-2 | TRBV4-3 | CASSQDWRQGVGYTF
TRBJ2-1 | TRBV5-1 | CASSSGTGNQFF
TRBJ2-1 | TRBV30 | CAWSPGSGSGNEQFF
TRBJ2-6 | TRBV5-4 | CASSGGTSGANVLTF
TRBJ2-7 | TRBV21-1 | CASSVVRDSSAYEQYF
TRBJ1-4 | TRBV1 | CTSSEVWQGAEKLFF
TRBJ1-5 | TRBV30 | CAWSPRANQPQHF
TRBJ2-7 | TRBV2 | CASSAIKGYEQYF
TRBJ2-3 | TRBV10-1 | CASSEGGTDTQYF
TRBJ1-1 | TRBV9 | CASSVGPGHYEAFF
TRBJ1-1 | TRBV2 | CASSPGTGNTEAFF
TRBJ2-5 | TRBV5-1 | CASSRTGSQETQYF
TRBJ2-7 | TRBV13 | CASSLELRGVDEQYF
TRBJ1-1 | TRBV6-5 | CASSYGKVRPEAFF
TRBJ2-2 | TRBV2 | CASSVGWDTGELFF
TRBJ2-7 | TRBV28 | CASSLASGSYEQYF
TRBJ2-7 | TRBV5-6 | CASSAKGEPYEQYF
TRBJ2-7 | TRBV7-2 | CASSLQGTTYEQYF
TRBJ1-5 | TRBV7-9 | CASSQGQGGQPQHF
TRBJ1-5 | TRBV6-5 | CASSYSGSSEPQHF